A single sample is the source of the 18 T cell receptor beta chains below, sequenced in a study of blood T cell repertoires in COVID-19. TCRdb keeps only in-frame clones here, not all; method: immunoSEQ multiplex PCR. The table has hundreds of thousands of clones, about four fifths seen once; the top ten hold roughly 5.3%. Sequenced input: PBMCs or T cells enriched from blood (not recorded which). The receptors stem from a man aged 35 to 55 who had been exposed to COVID-19.

The chain combines TRBV5-1 with TRBJ1-3; D gene unclear. In germline, CDR1 is SGHRS, CDR2 YFSETQ. Trimming pared 0 bases from V and 2 bases from J, leaving 12 bases between. There are 16 residues in the CDR3. The CDR3 loop reads CASSLAPTEPGNTIYF. The CDR3 DNA reads as TGCGCCAGCAGCTTGGCCCCCACAGAGCCTGGAAACACCATATATTTT. The full variable domain, rest sourced from reference TRBV5-1 and TRBJ1-3, is KAGVTQTPRYLIKTRGQQVTLSCSPISGHRSVSWYQQTPGQGLQFLFEYFSETQRNKGNFPGRFSGRQFSNSRSEMNVSTLELGDSALYLCASSLAPTEPGNTIYFGEGSWLTVV.

The chain is built from TRBV7-2 and TRBJ1-5, with 8 bases lining up with TRBD1. The CDR3 length is 13 residues. Germline assignment: CDR1 SGHTA and CDR2 FQGNSA. The V gene end was trimmed by 5 bases and the J gene end by 5 bases; junction bases not matched to a gene: 2. The CDR3 protein is CASSQGADQPQHF. The CDR3 nucleotides are TGTGCCAGCAGCCAGGGGGCCGATCAGCCCCAGCATTTT.

This rearrangement joins TRBV7-8 to TRBJ2-1; 11 bases align to TRBD2. CDR3 length: 18 residues. CDR1 and CDR2 from the germline V gene are SGHVS and FQNEAQ. V lost 2 bases and J lost 7; bases outside the gene matches: 13. CDR3: CASSLMPYSGRAQNEQFF. The CDR3 nucleotides read TGTGCCAGCAGCTTAATGCCCTATAGCGGGAGGGCCCAGAATGAGCAGTTCTTC.

This clone was found many times. This rearrangement joins TRBV23-1 to TRBJ1-1, with D hard to call. TRBV23-1 carries the ORF label, with uncertain function. V gave up 0 bases and J gave up 5 bases, with 13 bases separating them. The CDR3 totals 15 residues. The CDR3 DNA is TGCGCCAGCAGTCAATCGCAGGCGGGTAGAACTGAAGCTTTCTTT. It encodes CASSQSQAGRTEAFF.

The chain uses TRBV4-2 and TRBJ2-1, with D hard to call. The CDR3 runs to 16 residues. The V gene lost 0 bases and the J gene lost 8 bases, with 17 bases spanning the gap. The V gene's germline CDR1 is LGHNA and CDR2 YNFKEQ. The CDR3 nucleotides read TGTGCCAGCAGCCAAGAGGATAGGAGAAGAGGTGATGAGCAGTTCTTC. It translates to CASSQEDRRRGDEQFF.

The chain combines TRBV5-4 with TRBJ2-7; D is perhaps TRBD1 (6 bases). In germline, CDR1 is SGHNT, CDR2 YYREEE (reference sequence). Deletions cut 4 bases from V and 5 bases from J, with 22 bases between. The CDR3 contains 16 residues. DNA of the CDR3: TGTGCCAGCAGCCAAACAGGGTTTTTACCGCAGGACGAGCAGTACTTC. It translates to CASSQTGFLPQDEQYF.

The CDR3: CASSRGQGGYGYTF. The CDR3 DNA is TGTGCCAGCAGCCGAGGACAGGGGGGCTATGGCTACACCTTC. The gene calls are TRBV3-1 (or the pseudogene TRBV3-2) and TRBJ1-2; the match to TRBD1 covers 10 bases. With V trimmed by 4 bases and J by 4 bases, 3 bases remained unmatched. Germline V gene data show CDR1 as LGHDT and CDR2 as YNNKEL (reference sequence). The CDR3 length is 14 residues.

This chain connects TRBV7-3 to TRBJ2-1; possible D gene TRBD2, 6 bases. Germline loops: CDR1 SGHTA, CDR2 FQGTGA. Trimming shortened V by 5 bases and J by 4 bases, and 9 bases separated the two germline ends. The CDR3 is made up of 13 amino acids. CDR3 residues: CASSGGEYNEQFF. DNA of the CDR3: TGTGCCAGCAGCGGCGGGGAGTACAATGAGCAGTTCTTC. The variable domain in full, with the rest retrieved from reference TRBV7-3 and TRBJ2-1, is GAGVSQTPSNKVTEKGKYVELRCDPISGHTALYWYRQSLGQGPEFLIYFQGTGAADDSGLPNDRFFAVRPEGSVSTLKIQRTERGDSAVYLCASSGGEYNEQFFGPGTRLTVL.

The V and J genes are TRBV27 and TRBJ2-7; D might be TRBD2 (5 bases). The CDR3 sequence is 13 residues long. The germline V gene encodes CDR1 MNHEY and CDR2 SMNVEV (reference sequence). The ends were cut back, 2 bases at V and 2 bases at J, with 7 bases in the middle. This CDR3 reads CASSLLGTYEQYF. The CDR3 DNA reads as TGTGCCAGCAGTTTACTCGGGACCTACGAGCAGTACTTC.

J is TRBJ2-1 and V is TRBV19; TRBD2 matches at 9 bases. The junction had 3 bases not matched to a gene; V was cut back by 6 bases and J by 0 bases. The germline V gene encodes CDR1 LNHDA and CDR2 SQIVND (reference sequence). The CDR3 covers 15 residues. CDR3 in amino acids: CASRSGRSSYNEQFF. Written as DNA, the CDR3 is TGTGCCAGTAGAAGCGGGAGGAGCTCCTACAATGAGCAGTTCTTC. The entire variable domain, with the rest obtained from reference TRBV19 and TRBJ2-1, is as follows: DGGITQSPKYLFRKEGQNVTLSCEQNLNHDAMYWYRQDPGQGLRLIYYSQIVNDFQKGDIAEGYSVSREKKESFPLTVTSAQKNPTAFYLCASRSGRSSYNEQFFGPGTRLTVL.

This clone has more than one count but fewer than ten. The chain carries TRBV6-6 and TRBJ2-1; TRBD2 matches at 14 bases. Germline CDR1 and CDR2: MNHNY and SVGAGI (reference sequence). The CDR3 is 21 residues long. V was pared by 6 bases and J by 6 bases, with 22 bases of the junction left unmatched. CDR3 DNA sequence: TGTGCCAGCAGCGGGACAGTGAGGACTAGCGGGAGGAAGGGGGCGATCAATGAGCAGTTCTTC. Its translation: CASSGTVRTSGRKGAINEQFF.

J is TRBJ1-1 and V is TRBV30, with D tentatively TRBD1 (5 bases). The V gene's germline CDR1 is GTSNPN and CDR2 SVGIG (reference sequence). V was cut by 3 bases and J by 4 bases, with 15 bases left in between. CDR3 size: 14 residues. The CDR3 region is CAWSPPRGGTEAFF. CDR3 nucleotides: TGTGCCTGGAGCCCACCCCGGGGGGGCACTGAAGCTTTCTTT.

The chain joins TRBV5-6 to TRBJ2-2, with D possibly matching TRBD1 (6 bases). Germline CDR1 is SGHDT and CDR2 is YYEEEE. The CDR3 consists of 15 residues. V lost 6 bases and J lost 2, with 14 bases in between. This CDR3 reads CASTLGASNTGELFF. Here the CDR3 DNA reads TGTGCCAGCACCCTGGGGGCTAGTAACACCGGGGAGCTGTTTTTT.

The rearrangement joins TRBV7-3 to TRBJ2-1, with 8 bases that match TRBD1. J lost 8 bases, V lost 3 bases, and 9 bases had no gene match. CDR3 length: 15 residues. The V gene's germline CDR1 is SGHTA and CDR2 FQGTGA. CDR3 protein: CASSFLPGQDYEQFF. The CDR3 bases are TGTGCCAGCAGCTTCCTACCGGGACAGGATTATGAGCAGTTCTTC.

The V gene is TRBV9, the J gene TRBJ2-7; 10 bases match TRBD2. Trimming took 0 bases from V and 10 from J; bases not matched to a gene: 4. The CDR3 totals 13 residues. Germline V gene lookup returns CDR1 SGDLS and CDR2 YYNGEE. The chain's CDR3 is CASSVVSSGRQYF. The CDR3, as DNA: TGTGCCAGCAGCGTAGTCTCTAGCGGGAGACAGTACTTC.

The chain is built from TRBV5-1 and TRBJ2-1; 8 bases align to TRBD2. Germline CDR1 is SGHRS and CDR2 is YFSETQ. The length of the CDR3 is 15 residues. The V and J ends lost 4 bases and 8 bases, in that order; junction bases with no gene match: 11. CDR3 loop: CASSLTSGADHEQFF. The CDR3 nucleotides are TGCGCCAGCAGCCTCACTAGCGGAGCCGACCATGAGCAGTTCTTC.

This clone appeared once. The genes are TRBV6-5 and TRBJ2-1; 7 bases match TRBD2. V was pared by 7 bases and J by 10 bases, with 13 bases of the junction left unmatched. The CDR3 is 14 residues long. The germline V gene encodes CDR1 MNHEY and CDR2 SVGAGI. CDR3 sequence reads: CASNQKGSGGEQFF. The DNA of the CDR3 is TGTGCCAGCAACCAGAAAGGGTCCGGGGGGGAGCAGTTCTTC.

The V and J genes are TRBV12-3 or TRBV12-4 and TRBJ2-1; D perhaps matches TRBD2 (6 bases). V was shortened by 9 bases and J by 5 bases, with 8 bases between the two germline ends. This CDR3 has 11 amino acids. CDR3 protein: CASSGNNEQFF. DNA for the CDR3: TGTGCCAGTAGCGGAAACAATGAGCAGTTCTTC.